A single sample is the source of the 2 T cell receptor beta chains below, sequenced in a study of blood T cell repertoires in COVID-19. The method was immunoSEQ multiplex PCR; TCRdb's version includes in-frame clones alone and lacks a portion of them. The top ten hold 3% to 4% of the sample, which has about 350,000 clones, about 90% seen once. The source material was peripheral blood. These receptors were collected from a woman between 18 and 30 years old who had recovered from COVID-19.

This clone has a single count. This chain joins TRBV5-6 and TRBJ1-1, with a possible D match to TRBD1 (6 bases). Trimming pared 1 base from V and 4 bases from J, leaving 8 bases between. Germline V gene lookup returns CDR1 SGHDT and CDR2 YYEEEE. The CDR3 is 13 amino acids. Written as DNA, the CDR3 is TGTGCCAGCAGCTTGAGGACAGTCACTGAAGCTTTCTTT. This translates into CASSLRTVTEAFF.

The J gene is TRBJ1-6, the V gene TRBV11-3; D call uncertain. Germline V lookup: CDR1 SGHNT, CDR2 YENEEA. V was trimmed by 2 bases and J by 7 bases, leaving 6 bases between them. There are 13 residues in the CDR3. The chain's CDR3 is CASSLTFNSPLHF. DNA for the CDR3: TGTGCCAGCAGCTTAACTTTCAATTCACCCCTCCACTTT. The entire variable domain, with the rest obtained from reference TRBV11-3 and TRBJ1-6, is as follows: EAGVVQSPRYKIIEKKQPVAFWCNPISGHNTLYWYLQNLGQGPELLIRYENEEAVDDSQLPKDRFSAERLKGVDSTLKIQPAELGDSAVYLCASSLTFNSPLHFGNGTRLTVT.